The 3 T cell receptor beta chains in this list originate from one sample, sequenced in a study of cytomegalovirus exposure and HLA in healthy donors. The PCR was carried out with 60 Vbeta primers and 13 Jbeta primers. TCRdb's table, derived via immunoSEQ multiplex PCR, lists solely in-frame clones and lacks some. This table has 180,000 or so clones, around 62% appearing once. The specimen was PBMCs. These receptor sequences come from a middle-aged man in good health and CMV-seronegative.

The chain employs TRBV19 and TRBJ1-3; perhaps TRBD1 as D (5 bases). Germline V gene lookup returns CDR1 LNHDA and CDR2 SQIVND (reference sequence). The CDR3 extends over 18 amino acids. The V end was cut by 2 bases, the J end by 0 bases, with 17 bases between. The CDR3 spells CASSIRGIGQSSGNTIYF. In DNA, the CDR3 is TGTGCCAGTAGTATACGGGGGATTGGACAAAGCTCTGGAAACACCATATATTTT.

J is TRBJ2-1 and V is TRBV4-3; a possible D gene is TRBD2 (6 bases). CDR3 length: 14 amino acids. Trimming removed 0 bases at V and 7 bases at J, with 10 bases between. Per the germline V gene, CDR1 is LGHNA and CDR2 is YSLEER. CDR3 sequence: CASSQDRRGNEQFF. Written as DNA, the CDR3 is TGCGCCAGCAGCCAAGATCGACGGGGGAATGAGCAGTTCTTC.

This chain uses TRBV29-1 with TRBJ2-5; 9 positions match TRBD1. CDR1 and CDR2 (germline): SQVTM, ANQGSEA. The J segment lost 4 bases and the V segment lost 4 bases, leaving 10 bases of the junction unmatched. The CDR3 is 15 amino acids. CDR3 sequence reads: CSVGGTGQRLETQYF. The CDR3 nucleotides read TGCAGCGTTGGGGGGACAGGGCAGAGATTAGAGACCCAGTACTTC.